This is a list of T cell receptor beta chains from one sample in a study of beta chain features in type 1 diabetes. Clones were read by immunoSEQ multiplex PCR, and TCRdb kept only the in-frame ones, dropping some. The data show a few hundred thousand clones, roughly 16% seen once. The sample was naive CD4+ T cells from blood. The receptors derive from a woman aged 18-30 years in good health. The CDR3 runs from the conserved cysteine through the conserved F or W. A D gene is named only where the DNA matches it firmly. Clone size is stated in some rows and not others, as once, few, many or a class when expanded.

>TRBD1|.|TRBV23-1|TRBJ2-6
CASSHPTGIKFSGANVLTF
TGCGCCAGCAGTCACCCGACAGGGATCAAATTCTCTGGGGCCAACGTCCTGACTTTC
>.|.|TRBV5-1|TRBJ2-3
CASSPADSADTQYF
TGCGCCAGCAGCCCCGCGGACAGCGCAGATACGCAGTATTTT
>.|.|TRBV7-6|TRBJ1-1
CASSLVPGGNTEAFF
TGTGCCAGCAGCTTAGTTCCCGGGGGAAACACTGAAGCTTTCTTT
>.|few|TRBV7-2|TRBJ2-5
CASSPHPLSGQETQYF
TGTGCCAGCAGCCCTCACCCTTTGTCGGGTCAAGAGACCCAGTACTTC
>.|.|TRBV9|TRBJ1-1
CASSVRGGINLDTEAFF
TGTGCCAGCAGCGTAAGGGGGGGGATCAACCTGGACACTGAAGCTTTCTTT
>TRBD2|few|TRBV25-1|TRBJ2-1
CASSESTLAVQFF
TGTGCCAGCAGTGAGTCGACACTAGCGGTACAGTTCTTC
>.|.|TRBV18|TRBJ1-1
CASSLEKNTEAFF
TGTGCCAGCTCACTAGAGAAGAACACTGAAGCTTTCTTT
>.|few|TRBV28|TRBJ1-1
CASSLGGWRAFF
TGTGCCAGCAGTTTAGGAGGTTGGCGAGCTTTCTTT
>TRBD1|.|TRBV2|TRBJ2-2
CASSDPLGQGAGELFF
TGTGCCAGCAGTGACCCATTAGGACAGGGGGCCGGGGAGCTGTTTTTT
>TRBD2|.|TRBV28|TRBJ2-1
CASRDSGSNNEQFF
TGTGCCAGCAGAGATAGCGGGAGTAACAATGAGCAGTTCTTC
>TRBD2|.|TRBV28|TRBJ2-7
CASRFLTSGRRNEQYF
TGTGCCAGCAGATTCTTGACTAGCGGGAGAAGGAACGAGCAGTACTTC
>.|.|TRBV12-5|TRBJ1-2
CASANTLRRDYTF
TGTGCTAGTGCCAATACCCTACGTCGGGACTACACCTTC
>.|few|TRBV4-1|TRBJ1-3
CASSQERGRGRNTIYF
TGCGCCAGCAGCCAAGAACGGGGCCGGGGGAGAAACACCATATATTTT
>TRBD1|few|TRBV7-9|TRBJ1-5
CASSLGQGGQPQHF
TGTGCCAGCAGCTTGGGACAGGGTGGTCAGCCCCAGCATTTT